This T cell receptor (beta chain) is from a study of T cells after yellow fever vaccination. The study made its TCR cDNA through 5'RACE template switching. That step introduced a universal primer site along with UMIs. TCRdb fed the 5' RACE reads into MiXCR, producing one record per CDR3 protein. This sample has 200,000 to 250,000 distinct CDR3 sequences, with under 3.5% found just once. Trimming removed 8 bases from V and 6 bases from J; junction bases left unmatched: 6. From germline, CDR1 is SGHTA and CDR2 FQGNSA. The CDR3 extends over 13 amino acids. Points from the study as a whole: The appearance of a small share of clonotypes in both CD4 and CD8 compartments was observed. Post-booster repertoires contained most primary-vaccination clones again (roughly 97% CD4, approximately 86% CD8).

This clonotype was recorded many times. What it binds is not known. The chain uses TRBV7-2 and TRBJ1-2; the match to TRBD1 covers 10 bases. Material: CD4+ T cells sorted from PBMCs, obtained 10 days after the yellow fever booster vaccination. This sequence originates from a man between 18 and 35 years old who received the YFV17D yellow fever vaccine. CDR3 sequence: CASHSGTGDGYTF. For the CDR3, the DNA is TGTGCCAGCCATTCCGGGACAGGGGATGGCTACACCTTC. Full variable domain (outside the CDR3, taken from reference TRBV7-2 and TRBJ1-2): GAGVSQSPSNKVTEKGKDVELRCDPISGHTALYWYRQSLGQGLEFLIYFQGNSAPDKSGLPSDRFSAERTGGSVSTLTIQRTQQEDSAVYLCASHSGTGDGYTFGSGTRLTVV.